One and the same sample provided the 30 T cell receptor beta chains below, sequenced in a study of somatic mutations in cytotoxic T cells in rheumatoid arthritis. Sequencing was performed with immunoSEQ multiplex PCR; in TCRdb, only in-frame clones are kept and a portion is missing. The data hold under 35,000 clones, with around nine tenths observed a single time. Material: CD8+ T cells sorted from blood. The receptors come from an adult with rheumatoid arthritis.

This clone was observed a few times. The CDR3 nucleotides read TGTGCCAGCAGCGTAGCAGGAACAGGAGGCTACACCTTC. Amino acid sequence: CASSVAGTGGYTF. This chain joins TRBV9 and TRBJ1-2, with D perhaps matching TRBD1 (5 bases). Germline CDR1 and CDR2: SGDLS and YYNGEE. This CDR3 comprises 13 residues. The V end was cut by 0 bases, the J end by 8 bases, with 11 bases between.

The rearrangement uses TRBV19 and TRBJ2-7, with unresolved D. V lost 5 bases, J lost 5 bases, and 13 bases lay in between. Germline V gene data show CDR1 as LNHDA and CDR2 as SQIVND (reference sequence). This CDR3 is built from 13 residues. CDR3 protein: CASSPSPGHEQYF. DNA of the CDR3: TGTGCCAGTAGTCCCTCCCCGGGCCACGAGCAGTACTTC.

CDR3 nucleotides: TGTGCCAGCTCTGATACTCGGGAGCTGTTTTTT. Its translation is CASSDTRELFF. This rearrangement joins TRBV11-3 to TRBJ2-2; D is unclear. Trimming removed 8 bases from V and 9 bases from J, with 10 bases in between. The CDR3 has 11 residues. CDR1 is SGHNT, CDR2 YENEEA, per germline.

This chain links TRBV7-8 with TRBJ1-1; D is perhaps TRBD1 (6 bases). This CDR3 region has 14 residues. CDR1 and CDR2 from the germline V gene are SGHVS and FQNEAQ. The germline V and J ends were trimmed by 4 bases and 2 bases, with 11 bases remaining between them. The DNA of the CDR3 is TGTGCCAGCAGCTCACGGACAGCTAACACTGAAGCTTTCTTT. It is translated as CASSSRTANTEAFF.

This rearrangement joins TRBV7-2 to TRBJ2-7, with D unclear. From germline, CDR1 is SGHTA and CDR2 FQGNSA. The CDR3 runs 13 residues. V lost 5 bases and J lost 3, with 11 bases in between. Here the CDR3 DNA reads TGTGCCAGCAGCGCGCCCACGGACTACGAGCAGTACTTC. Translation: CASSAPTDYEQYF.

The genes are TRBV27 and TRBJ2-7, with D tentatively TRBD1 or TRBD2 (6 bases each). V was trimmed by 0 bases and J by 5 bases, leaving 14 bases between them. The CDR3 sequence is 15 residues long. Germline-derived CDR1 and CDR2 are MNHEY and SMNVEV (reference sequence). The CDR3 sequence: CASSLSSGASNEQYF. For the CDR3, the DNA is TGTGCCAGCAGTTTATCGTCGGGGGCGAGCAACGAGCAGTACTTC.

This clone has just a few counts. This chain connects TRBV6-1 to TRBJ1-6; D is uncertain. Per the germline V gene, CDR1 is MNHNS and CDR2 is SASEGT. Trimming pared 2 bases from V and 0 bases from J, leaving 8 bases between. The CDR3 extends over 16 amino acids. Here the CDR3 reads CASSERGSSYNSPLHF. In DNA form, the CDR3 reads TGTGCCAGCAGTGAAAGAGGGAGCTCCTATAATTCACCCCTCCACTTT.

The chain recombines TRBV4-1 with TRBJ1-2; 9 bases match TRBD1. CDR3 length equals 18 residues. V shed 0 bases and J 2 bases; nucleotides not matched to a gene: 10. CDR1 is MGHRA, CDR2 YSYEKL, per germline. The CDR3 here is CASSQDNRGPPFNYGYTF. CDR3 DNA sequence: TGCGCCAGCAGCCAAGACAACAGGGGGCCACCGTTCAACTATGGCTACACCTTC.

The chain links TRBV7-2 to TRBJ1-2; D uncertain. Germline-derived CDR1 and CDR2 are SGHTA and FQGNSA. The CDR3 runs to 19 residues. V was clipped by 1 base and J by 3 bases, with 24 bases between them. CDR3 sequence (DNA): TGTGCCAGCAGCTTAGGAGGCCCCTGGGAAGTGATATCGGACTATGGCTACACCTTC. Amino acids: CASSLGGPWEVISDYGYTF.

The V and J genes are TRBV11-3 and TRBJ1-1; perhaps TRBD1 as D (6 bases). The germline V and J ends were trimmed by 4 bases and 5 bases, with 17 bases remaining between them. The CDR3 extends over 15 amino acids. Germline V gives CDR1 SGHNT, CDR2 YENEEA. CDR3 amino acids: CASSSDQTGRTEAFF. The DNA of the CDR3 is TGTGCCAGCAGCTCCGACCAAACAGGGAGGACTGAAGCTTTCTTT.

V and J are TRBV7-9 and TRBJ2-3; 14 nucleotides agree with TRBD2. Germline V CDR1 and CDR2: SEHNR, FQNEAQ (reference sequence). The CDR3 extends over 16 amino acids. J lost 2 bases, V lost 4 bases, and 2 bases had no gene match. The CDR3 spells CASSWGLAGVTDTQYF. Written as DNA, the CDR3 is TGTGCCAGCAGCTGGGGACTAGCGGGAGTCACAGATACGCAGTATTTT.

The CDR3 sequence: CASSYSNSRNEKLFF. The DNA for the CDR3 is TGTGCCAGCAGTTACTCGAACAGCAGAAATGAAAAACTGTTTTTT. The V and J genes are TRBV6-5 and TRBJ1-4; no firm D call. This CDR3 is 15 amino acids long. V lost 0 bases, J lost 5 bases, and 10 bases lay in between. Germline V gene lookup returns CDR1 MNHEY and CDR2 SVGAGI.

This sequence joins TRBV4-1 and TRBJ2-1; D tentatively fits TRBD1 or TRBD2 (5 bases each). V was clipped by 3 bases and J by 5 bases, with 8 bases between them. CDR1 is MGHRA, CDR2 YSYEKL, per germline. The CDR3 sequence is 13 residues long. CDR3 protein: CASSQGRDNEQFF. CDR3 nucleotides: TGCGCCAGCAGCCAGGGGCGGGACAATGAGCAGTTCTTC.

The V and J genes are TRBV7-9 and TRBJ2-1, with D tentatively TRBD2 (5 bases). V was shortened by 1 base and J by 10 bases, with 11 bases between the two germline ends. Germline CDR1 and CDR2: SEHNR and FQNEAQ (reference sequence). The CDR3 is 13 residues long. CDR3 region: CASSLVIGEEQFF. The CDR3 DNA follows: TGTGCCAGCAGCTTAGTAATTGGGGAGGAGCAGTTCTTC.

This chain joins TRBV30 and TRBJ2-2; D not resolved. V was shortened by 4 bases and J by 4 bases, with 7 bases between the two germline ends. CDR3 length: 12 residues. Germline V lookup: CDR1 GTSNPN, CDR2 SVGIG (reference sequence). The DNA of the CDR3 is TGTGCCTGGAACAGAGTCACCGGGGAGCTGTTTTTT. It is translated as CAWNRVTGELFF.

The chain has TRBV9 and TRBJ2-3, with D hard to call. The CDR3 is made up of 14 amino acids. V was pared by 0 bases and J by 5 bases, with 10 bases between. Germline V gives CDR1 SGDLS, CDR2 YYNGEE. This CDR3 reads CASSVELPQDTQYF. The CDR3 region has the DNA TGTGCCAGCAGCGTAGAACTCCCCCAAGATACGCAGTATTTT.

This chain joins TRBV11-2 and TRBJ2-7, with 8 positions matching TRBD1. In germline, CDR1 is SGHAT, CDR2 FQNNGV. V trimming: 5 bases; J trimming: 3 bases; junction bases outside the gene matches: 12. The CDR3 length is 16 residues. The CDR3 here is CASSPFTGGLLYEQYF. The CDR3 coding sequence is TGTGCCAGCAGCCCGTTTACAGGGGGGCTACTCTACGAGCAGTACTTC.

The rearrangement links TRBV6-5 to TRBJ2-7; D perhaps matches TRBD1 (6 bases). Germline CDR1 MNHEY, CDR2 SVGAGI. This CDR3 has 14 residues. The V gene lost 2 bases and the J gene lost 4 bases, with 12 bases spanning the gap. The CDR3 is CASSYGEQGYEQYF. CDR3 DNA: TGTGCCAGCAGTTACGGGGAACAGGGTTACGAGCAGTACTTC.

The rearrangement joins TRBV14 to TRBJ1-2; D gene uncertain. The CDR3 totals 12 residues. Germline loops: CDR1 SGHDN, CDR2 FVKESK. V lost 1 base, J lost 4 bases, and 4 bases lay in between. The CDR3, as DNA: TGTGCCAGCAGCCAAGGTCTCTATGGCTACACCTTC. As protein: CASSQGLYGYTF.

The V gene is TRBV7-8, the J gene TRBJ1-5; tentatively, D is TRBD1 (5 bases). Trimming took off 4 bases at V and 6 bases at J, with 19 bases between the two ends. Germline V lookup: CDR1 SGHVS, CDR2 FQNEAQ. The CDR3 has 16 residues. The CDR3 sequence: CASSSSRVIEGQPQHF. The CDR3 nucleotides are TGTGCCAGCAGCTCCTCCAGGGTGATAGAGGGTCAGCCCCAGCATTTT.

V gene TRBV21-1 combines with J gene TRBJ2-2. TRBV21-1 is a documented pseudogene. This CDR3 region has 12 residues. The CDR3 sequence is CASRRHTGELFF. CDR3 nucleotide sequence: TGTGCCAGCAGAAGACACACCGGGGAGCTGTTTTTT.

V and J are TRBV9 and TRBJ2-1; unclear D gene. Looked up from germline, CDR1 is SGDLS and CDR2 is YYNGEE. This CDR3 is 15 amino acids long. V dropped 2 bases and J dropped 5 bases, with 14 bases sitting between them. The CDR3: CASSVWGIGNNEQFF. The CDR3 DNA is TGTGCCAGCAGCGTGTGGGGAATTGGGAACAATGAGCAGTTCTTC.

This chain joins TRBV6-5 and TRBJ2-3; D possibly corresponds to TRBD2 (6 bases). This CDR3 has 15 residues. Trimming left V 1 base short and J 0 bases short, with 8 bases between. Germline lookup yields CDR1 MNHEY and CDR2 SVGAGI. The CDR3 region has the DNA TGTGCCAGCAGTTACTGGGCGGGAAGCACAGATACGCAGTATTTT. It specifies CASSYWAGSTDTQYF.

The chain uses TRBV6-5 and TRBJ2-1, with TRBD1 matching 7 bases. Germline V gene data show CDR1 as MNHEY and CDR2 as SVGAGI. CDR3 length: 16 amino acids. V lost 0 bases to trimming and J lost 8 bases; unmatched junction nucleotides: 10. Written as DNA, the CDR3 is TGTGCCAGCAGTTACTCGGTACAGGGGCCTAGCTATGAGCAGTTCTTC. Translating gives CASSYSVQGPSYEQFF.

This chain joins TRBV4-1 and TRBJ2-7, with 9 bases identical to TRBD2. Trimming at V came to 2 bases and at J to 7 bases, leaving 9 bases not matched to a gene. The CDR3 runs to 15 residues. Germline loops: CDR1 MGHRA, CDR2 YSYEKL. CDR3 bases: TGCGCCAGCAGCCAATATGCGGGAGGGCCTGGAGAGCAGTACTTC. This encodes CASSQYAGGPGEQYF.

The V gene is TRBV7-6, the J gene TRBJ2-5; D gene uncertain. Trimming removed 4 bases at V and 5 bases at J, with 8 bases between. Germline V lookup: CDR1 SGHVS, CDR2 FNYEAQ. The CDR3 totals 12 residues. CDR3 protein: CASSWLTETQYF. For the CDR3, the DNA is TGTGCCAGCAGCTGGTTGACGGAGACCCAGTACTTC.

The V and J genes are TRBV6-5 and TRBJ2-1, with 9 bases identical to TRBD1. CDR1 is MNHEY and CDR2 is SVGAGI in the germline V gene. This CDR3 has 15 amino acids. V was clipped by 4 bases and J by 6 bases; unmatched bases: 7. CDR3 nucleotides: TGTGCCAGCAGTTTGGGACAGGGCGTATCCAATGAGCAGTTCTTC. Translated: CASSLGQGVSNEQFF.

CDR3 sequence reads: CASSLGGVSGANVLTF. The CDR3 bases are TGTGCCAGCAGTTTGGGGGGGGTCTCTGGGGCCAACGTCCTGACTTTC. The J gene is TRBJ2-6, the V gene TRBV28; 7 nucleotides line up with TRBD2. The germline CDR1 and CDR2 sequences are MDHEN and SYDVKM. The CDR3 is 16 amino acids. Trimming cost V 3 bases and J 0 bases; bases outside gene matches: 2. The variable domain in full, completed from reference TRBV28 and TRBJ2-6, reads DVKVTQSSRYLVKRTGEKVFLECVQDMDHENMFWYRQDPGLGLRLIYFSYDVKMKEKGDIPEGYSVSREKKERFSLILESASTNQTSMYLCASSLGGVSGANVLTFGAGSRLTVL.

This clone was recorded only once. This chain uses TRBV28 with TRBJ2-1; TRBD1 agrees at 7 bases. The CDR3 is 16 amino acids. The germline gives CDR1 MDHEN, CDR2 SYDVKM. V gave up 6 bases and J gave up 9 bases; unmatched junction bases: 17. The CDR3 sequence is CASSPGTAILWAEQFF. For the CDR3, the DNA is TGTGCCAGCAGCCCCGGGACAGCTATATTGTGGGCTGAGCAGTTCTTC.

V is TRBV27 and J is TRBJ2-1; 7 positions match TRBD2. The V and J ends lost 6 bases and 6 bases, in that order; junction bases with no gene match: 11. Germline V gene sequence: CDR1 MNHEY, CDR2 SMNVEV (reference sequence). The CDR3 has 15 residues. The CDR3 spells CASSLTPWGGNEQFF. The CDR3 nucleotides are TGTGCCAGCAGCCTCACGCCTTGGGGGGGCAATGAGCAGTTCTTC.